The next 9 T cell receptor beta chains were all read from a single sample in a study of blood T cells in healthy people across ages. With a J-beta primer mix and a sample-barcoded 5' primer, a second PCR ran roughly 7 to 11 cycles. MiXCR was run by TCRdb on the 5' RACE reads, yielding one entry per CDR3 protein. Of around 1.1 million distinct CDR3 sequences listed, around two fifths are singletons. The sample consisted of blood. All receptors come from a man aged 18 to 29 in good health.

This clonotype was counted between two and nine times. The CDR3 sequence is CASSQGLHTEAFF. The CDR3 DNA follows: TGCGCCAGCAGCCAAGGGTTACACACTGAAGCTTTCTTT. This chain links TRBV4-3 with TRBJ1-1; D is ambiguous. Trimming removed 1 base at V and 3 bases at J, with 6 bases between. The CDR3 length is 13 residues. Germline CDR1 LGHNA, CDR2 YSLEER.

This chain uses TRBV19 with TRBJ2-2; TRBD2 might be the D (5 bases). Germline CDR1 and CDR2: LNHDA and SQIVND (reference sequence). The CDR3 is 17 residues long. V gave up 1 base and J gave up 3 bases, with 15 bases separating them. This chain's CDR3 is CASSIGTRAWDTGELFF. Written as DNA, the CDR3 is TGTGCCAGTAGTATAGGAACGAGGGCGTGGGACACCGGGGAGCTGTTTTTT. Full variable domain (remainder filled in from reference TRBV19 and TRBJ2-2): DGGITQSPKYLFRKEGQNVTLSCEQNLNHDAMYWYRQDPGQGLRLIYYSQIVNDFQKGDIAEGYSVSREKKESFPLTVTSAQKNPTAFYLCASSIGTRAWDTGELFFGEGSRLTVL.

This clonotype was counted between two and nine times. V and J are TRBV4-2 and TRBJ1-4, with D possibly matching TRBD1 (6 bases). V shed 1 base and J shed 8 bases, with 17 bases lying between them. Germline loops: CDR1 LGHNA, CDR2 YNFKEQ. This CDR3 contains 16 residues. CDR3 DNA sequence: TGTGCCAGCAGCCAAGGCCTGGGCAGGGGATTCGAAAAACTGTTTTTT. Encoded protein: CASSQGLGRGFEKLFF.

The chain employs TRBV29-1 and TRBJ1-3; no reliable D call. Germline CDR1 SQVTM, CDR2 ANQGSEA. The CDR3 has 13 residues. Trimming removed 3 bases from V and 4 bases from J, with 10 bases in between. The CDR3 sequence is CSVEEVAGNTIYF. CDR3 DNA sequence: TGCAGCGTTGAGGAGGTGGCGGGAAACACCATATATTTT.

This clonotype was found a few times. The chain employs TRBV7-9 and TRBJ1-2, with D possibly matching TRBD1 (6 bases). V lost 7 bases, J lost 2 bases, and 14 bases lay in between. Germline-derived CDR1 and CDR2 are SEHNR and FQNEAQ (reference sequence). The CDR3 consists of 14 residues. The DNA of the CDR3 is TGTGCCAGCAACTCACAGGGACCGAACTATGGCTACACCTTC. This encodes CASNSQGPNYGYTF.

The count of this clonotype is one. The gene calls are TRBV12-3 or TRBV12-4 and TRBJ2-4; unclear D gene. CDR3 length: 11 residues. The ends were cut back, 6 bases at V and 8 bases at J, with 8 bases in the middle. Here the CDR3 reads CASSGHHIQYF. The CDR3 coding sequence is TGTGCCAGCAGCGGCCATCACATTCAGTACTTC.

In this sample, this clonotype turned up many times. The gene calls are TRBV7-9 and TRBJ1-2, with D possibly matching TRBD1 (5 bases). The CDR3 spans 16 residues. Germline assignment: CDR1 SEHNR and CDR2 FQNEAQ (reference sequence). Trimming removed 4 bases from V and 5 bases from J, with 20 bases in between. CDR3 amino acids: CASSSYGAEPLYGYTF. In DNA form, the CDR3 reads TGTGCCAGCAGCTCATACGGGGCAGAACCTCTTTATGGCTACACCTTC.

This clonotype occurred a few times. V and J are TRBV14 and TRBJ1-2; TRBD1 matches 9 bases. This CDR3 is built from 16 residues. The germline V gene encodes CDR1 SGHDN and CDR2 FVKESK. Losses at the gene ends were 2 bases for V and 2 bases for J; bases not matched to a gene: 6. CDR3 nucleotide sequence: TGTGCCAGCAGCCAATACCGTGGACAGGGGAACTATGGCTACACCTTC. This translates into CASSQYRGQGNYGYTF.

This clonotype appeared a few times. V and J are TRBV6-6 and TRBJ2-1, with 8 bases aligning to TRBD2. The CDR3 covers 16 residues. Germline V gene sequence: CDR1 MNHNY, CDR2 SVGAGI (reference sequence). J was trimmed by 0 bases and V by 6 bases; bases with no gene match: 7. The CDR3 sequence: CASRVSGESSYNEQFF. For the CDR3, the DNA is TGTGCCAGCAGAGTTAGCGGGGAGAGCTCCTACAATGAGCAGTTCTTC.